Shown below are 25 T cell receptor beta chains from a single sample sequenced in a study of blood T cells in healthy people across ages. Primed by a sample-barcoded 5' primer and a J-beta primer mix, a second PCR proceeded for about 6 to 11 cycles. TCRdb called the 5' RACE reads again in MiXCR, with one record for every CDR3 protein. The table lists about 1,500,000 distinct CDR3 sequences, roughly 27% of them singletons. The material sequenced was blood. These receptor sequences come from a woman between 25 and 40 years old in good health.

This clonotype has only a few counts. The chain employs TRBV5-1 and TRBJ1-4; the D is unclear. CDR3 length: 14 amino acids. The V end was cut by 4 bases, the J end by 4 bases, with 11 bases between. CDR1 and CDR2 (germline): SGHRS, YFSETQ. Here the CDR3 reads CASSPADLNEKLFF. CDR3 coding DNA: TGCGCCAGCAGCCCGGCGGACCTTAATGAAAAACTGTTTTTT.

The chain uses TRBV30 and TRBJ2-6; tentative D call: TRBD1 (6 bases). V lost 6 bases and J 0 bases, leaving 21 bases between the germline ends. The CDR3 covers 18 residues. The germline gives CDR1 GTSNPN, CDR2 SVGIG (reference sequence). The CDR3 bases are TGTGCCTGTGGGCAGGGGCGTACCTATAGCTCTGGGGCCAACGTCCTGACTTTC. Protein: CACGQGRTYSSGANVLTF.

This chain's CDR3 is CASSVGGAPGNTIYF. As DNA, the CDR3 is TGTGCCAGCAGCGTGGGGGGGGCGCCTGGAAACACCATATATTTT. The chain is built from TRBV5-5 and TRBJ1-3; D is possibly TRBD1 (6 bases). This CDR3 is built from 15 residues. Germline loops: CDR1 SGHKS, CDR2 YYEKEE (reference sequence). Between the trimmed V and J ends, which lost 4 bases and 2 bases, there was a span of 13 bases.

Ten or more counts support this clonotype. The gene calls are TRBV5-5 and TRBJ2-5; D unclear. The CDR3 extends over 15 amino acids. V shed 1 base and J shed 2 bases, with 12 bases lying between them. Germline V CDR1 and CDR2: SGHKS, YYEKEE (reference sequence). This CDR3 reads CASSLFGPYQETQYF. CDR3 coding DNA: TGTGCCAGCAGCTTGTTTGGGCCATATCAAGAGACCCAGTACTTC.

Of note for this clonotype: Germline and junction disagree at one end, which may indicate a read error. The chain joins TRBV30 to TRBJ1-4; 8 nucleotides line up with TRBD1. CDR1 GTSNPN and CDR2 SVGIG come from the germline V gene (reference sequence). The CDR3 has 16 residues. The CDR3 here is CAWTRDRTLPNGKRFF. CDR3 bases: TGTGCCTGGACCCGGGACAGGACTCTTCCTAATGGAAAACGGTTTTTT.

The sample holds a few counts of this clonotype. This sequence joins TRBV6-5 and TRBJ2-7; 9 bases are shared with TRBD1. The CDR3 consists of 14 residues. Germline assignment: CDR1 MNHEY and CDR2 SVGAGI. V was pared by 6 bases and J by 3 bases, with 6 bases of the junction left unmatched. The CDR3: CASSRTGEVYEQYF. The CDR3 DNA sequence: TGTGCCAGCAGCAGGACAGGGGAGGTCTACGAGCAGTACTTC.

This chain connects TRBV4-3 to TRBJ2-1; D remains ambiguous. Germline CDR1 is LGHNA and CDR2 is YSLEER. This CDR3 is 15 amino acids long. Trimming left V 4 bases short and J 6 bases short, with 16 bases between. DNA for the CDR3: TGCGCCAGCAGCCCCCTCCCTGGCGGAGTCAATGAGCAGTTCTTC. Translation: CASSPLPGGVNEQFF.

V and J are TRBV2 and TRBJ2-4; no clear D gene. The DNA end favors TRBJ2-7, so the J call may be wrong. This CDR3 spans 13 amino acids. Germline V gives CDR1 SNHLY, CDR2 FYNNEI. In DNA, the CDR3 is TGTGCCAGCAGTGGGGATGGGGTCAACGAGCAGTACTTC. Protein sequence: CASSGDGVNEQYF.

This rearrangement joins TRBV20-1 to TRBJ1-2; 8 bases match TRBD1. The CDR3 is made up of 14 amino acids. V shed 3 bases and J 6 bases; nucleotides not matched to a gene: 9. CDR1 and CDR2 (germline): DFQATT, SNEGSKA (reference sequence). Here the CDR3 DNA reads TGCAGTGCTAGTAACCGGGCGACAGGGGATGGCTACACCTTC. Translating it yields CSASNRATGDGYTF.

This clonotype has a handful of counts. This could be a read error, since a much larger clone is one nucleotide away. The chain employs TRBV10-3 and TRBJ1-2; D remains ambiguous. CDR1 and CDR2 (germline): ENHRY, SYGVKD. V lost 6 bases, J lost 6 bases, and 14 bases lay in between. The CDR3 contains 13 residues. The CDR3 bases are TGTGCCATCAGGGAGGGAATGGAGAATGGCTACACCTTC. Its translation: CAIREGMENGYTF.

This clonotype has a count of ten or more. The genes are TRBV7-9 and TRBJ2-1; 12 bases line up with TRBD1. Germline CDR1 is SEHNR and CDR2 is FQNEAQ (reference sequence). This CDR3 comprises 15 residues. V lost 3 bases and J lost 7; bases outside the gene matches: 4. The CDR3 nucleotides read TGTGCCAGCAGCTTCAGGGGACAGGGGGCGAATGAGCAGTTCTTC. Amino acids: CASSFRGQGANEQFF. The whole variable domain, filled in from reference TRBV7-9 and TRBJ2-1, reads DTGVSQNPRHKITKRGQNVTFRCDPISEHNRLYWYRQTLGQGPEFLTYFQNEAQLEKSRLLSDRFSAERPKGSFSTLEIQRTEQGDSAMYLCASSFRGQGANEQFFGPGTRLTVL.

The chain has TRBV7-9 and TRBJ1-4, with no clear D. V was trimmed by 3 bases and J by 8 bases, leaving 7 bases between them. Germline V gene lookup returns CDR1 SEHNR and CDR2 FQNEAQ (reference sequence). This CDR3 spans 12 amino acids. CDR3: CASSLLEEKLFF. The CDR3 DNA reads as TGTGCCAGCAGCTTGTTAGAAGAAAAACTGTTTTTT.

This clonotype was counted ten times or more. CDR3 residues: CASSIGTGEGEQYF. The CDR3, as DNA: TGTGCCAGCAGTATCGGGACAGGGGAGGGCGAGCAGTACTTC. V usage is TRBV6-5 and J usage is TRBJ2-7, with 10 bases identical to TRBD1. This CDR3 is 14 amino acids long. CDR1 MNHEY and CDR2 SVGAGI come from the germline V gene. J gave up 6 bases and V 5 bases, and 7 bases lay outside the gene matches.

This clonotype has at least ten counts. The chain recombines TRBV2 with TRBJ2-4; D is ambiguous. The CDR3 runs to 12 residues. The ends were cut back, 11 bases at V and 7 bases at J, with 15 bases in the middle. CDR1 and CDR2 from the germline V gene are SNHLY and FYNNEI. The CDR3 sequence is CASGLILNIQYF. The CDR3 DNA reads TGTGCCTCCGGGCTCATCCTTAACATTCAGTACTTC. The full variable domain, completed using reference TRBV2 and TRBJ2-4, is EPEVTQTPSHQVTQMGQEVILRCVPISNHLYFYWYRQILGQKVEFLVSFYNNEISEKSEIFDDQFSVERPDGSNFTLKIRSTKLEDSAMYFCASGLILNIQYFGAGTRLSVL.

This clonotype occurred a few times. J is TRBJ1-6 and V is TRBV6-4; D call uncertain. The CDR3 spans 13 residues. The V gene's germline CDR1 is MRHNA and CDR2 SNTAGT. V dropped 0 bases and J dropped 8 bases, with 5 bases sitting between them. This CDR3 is CASSDSRDSPLHF. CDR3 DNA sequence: TGTGCCAGCAGTGACTCGAGGGATTCACCCCTCCACTTT.

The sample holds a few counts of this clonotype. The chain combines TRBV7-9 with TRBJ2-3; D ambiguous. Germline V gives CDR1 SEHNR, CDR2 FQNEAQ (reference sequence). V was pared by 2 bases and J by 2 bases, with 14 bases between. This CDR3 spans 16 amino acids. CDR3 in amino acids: CASSLRDGTDTDTQYF. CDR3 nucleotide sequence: TGTGCCAGCAGCTTACGAGACGGCACTGACACAGATACGCAGTATTTT.

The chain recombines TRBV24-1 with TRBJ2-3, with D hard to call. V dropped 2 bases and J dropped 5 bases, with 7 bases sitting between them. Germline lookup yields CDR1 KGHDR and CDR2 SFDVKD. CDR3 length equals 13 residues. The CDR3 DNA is TGTGCCACCAGTGATTCTGCGGTAGATACGCAGTATTTT. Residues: CATSDSAVDTQYF.

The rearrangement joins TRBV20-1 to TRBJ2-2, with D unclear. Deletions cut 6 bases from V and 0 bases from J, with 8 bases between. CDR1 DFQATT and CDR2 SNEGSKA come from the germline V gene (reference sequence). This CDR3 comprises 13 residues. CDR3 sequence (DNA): TGCAGTGCGGTGGGGACGAACACCGGGGAGCTGTTTTTT. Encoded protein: CSAVGTNTGELFF.

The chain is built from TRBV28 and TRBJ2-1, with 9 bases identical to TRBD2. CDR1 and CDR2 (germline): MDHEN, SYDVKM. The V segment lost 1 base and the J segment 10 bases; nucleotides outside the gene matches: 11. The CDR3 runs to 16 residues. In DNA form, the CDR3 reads TGTGCCAGCAGTTTATTGCCGGGACTAGCCTCCCGGGAGCAGTTCTTC. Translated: CASSLLPGLASREQFF.

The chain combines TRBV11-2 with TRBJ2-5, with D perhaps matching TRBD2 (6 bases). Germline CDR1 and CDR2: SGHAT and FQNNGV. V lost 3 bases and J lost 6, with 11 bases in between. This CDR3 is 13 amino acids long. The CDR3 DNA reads TGTGCCAGCAGCTTGGGAGGTGCACAGACCCAGTACTTC. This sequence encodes CASSLGGAQTQYF.

The CDR3, as DNA: TGTGCCAGCAGCTCCTACGGGACCACTAACTATGGCTACACCTTC. This codes for CASSSYGTTNYGYTF. The rearrangement joins TRBV7-9 to TRBJ1-2, with D possibly being TRBD1 (5 bases). Trimming shortened V by 4 bases and J by 0 bases, and 12 bases separated the two germline ends. This CDR3 spans 15 amino acids. The V gene's germline CDR1 is SEHNR and CDR2 FQNEAQ (reference sequence).

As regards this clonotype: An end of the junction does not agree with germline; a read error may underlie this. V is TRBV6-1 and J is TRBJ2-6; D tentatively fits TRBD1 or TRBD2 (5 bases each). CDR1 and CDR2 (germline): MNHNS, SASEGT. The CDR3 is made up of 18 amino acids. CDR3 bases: TGTGCCAGCGGGCGGACGCCGGGTCGGGGCTCTGGGGCCAACGTCCCGACTTTC. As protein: CASGRTPGRGSGANVPTF.

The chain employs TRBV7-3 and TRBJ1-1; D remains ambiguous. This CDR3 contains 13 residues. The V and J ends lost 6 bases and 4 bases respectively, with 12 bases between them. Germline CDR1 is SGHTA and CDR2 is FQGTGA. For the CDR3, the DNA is TGTGCCAGCAGATCAAGACGGGGCACTGAAGCTTTCTTT. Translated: CASRSRRGTEAFF.

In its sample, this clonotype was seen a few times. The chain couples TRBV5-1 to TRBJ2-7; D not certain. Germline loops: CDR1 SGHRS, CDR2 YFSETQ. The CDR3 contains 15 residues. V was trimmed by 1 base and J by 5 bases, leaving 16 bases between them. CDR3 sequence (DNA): TGCGCCAGCAGCTTGAGCCGGCCGGTGGGCGACGAGCAGTACTTC. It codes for CASSLSRPVGDEQYF.

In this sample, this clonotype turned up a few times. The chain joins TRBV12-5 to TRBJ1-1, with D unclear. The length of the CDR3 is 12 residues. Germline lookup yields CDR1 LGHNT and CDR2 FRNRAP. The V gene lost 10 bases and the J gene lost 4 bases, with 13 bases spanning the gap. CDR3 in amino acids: CATLSPPTEAFF. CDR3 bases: TGTGCTACCCTGAGCCCCCCCACTGAAGCTTTCTTT.